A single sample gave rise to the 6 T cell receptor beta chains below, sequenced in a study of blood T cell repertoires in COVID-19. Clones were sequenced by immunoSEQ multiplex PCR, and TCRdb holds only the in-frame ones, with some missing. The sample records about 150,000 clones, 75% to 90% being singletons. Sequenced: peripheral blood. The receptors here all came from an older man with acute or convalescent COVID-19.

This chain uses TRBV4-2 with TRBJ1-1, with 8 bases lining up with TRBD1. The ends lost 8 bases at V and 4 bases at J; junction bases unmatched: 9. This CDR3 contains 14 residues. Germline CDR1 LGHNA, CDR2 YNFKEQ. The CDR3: CASGRQGTATEAFF. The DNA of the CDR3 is TGTGCCAGCGGTCGACAGGGGACGGCCACTGAAGCTTTCTTT.

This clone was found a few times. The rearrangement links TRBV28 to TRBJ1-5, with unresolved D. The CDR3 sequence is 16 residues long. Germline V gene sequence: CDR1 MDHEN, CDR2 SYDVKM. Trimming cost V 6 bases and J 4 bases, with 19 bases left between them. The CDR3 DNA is TGTGCCAGCAGCCAAAGCGGGCAGGCCAGAAATCAGCCCCAGCATTTT. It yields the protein CASSQSGQARNQPQHF.

This CDR3 is CSARGGRGETQYF. In nucleotides, the CDR3 is TGCAGCGCACGGGGGGGCCGAGGCGAGACCCAGTACTTC. J is TRBJ2-5 and V is TRBV29-1, with 8 bases that match TRBD2. Germline trimming cut 7 bases from V and 5 bases from J; bases unmatched to any gene: 9. Germline V lookup: CDR1 SQVTM, CDR2 ANQGSEA. The CDR3 loop spans 13 amino acids.

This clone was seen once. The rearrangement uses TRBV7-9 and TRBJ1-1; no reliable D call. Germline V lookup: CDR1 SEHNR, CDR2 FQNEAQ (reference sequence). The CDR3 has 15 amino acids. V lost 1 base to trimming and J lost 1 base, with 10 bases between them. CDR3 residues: CASSLGLVTNTEAFF. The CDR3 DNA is TGTGCCAGCAGCTTAGGACTGGTTACGAACACTGAAGCTTTCTTT.

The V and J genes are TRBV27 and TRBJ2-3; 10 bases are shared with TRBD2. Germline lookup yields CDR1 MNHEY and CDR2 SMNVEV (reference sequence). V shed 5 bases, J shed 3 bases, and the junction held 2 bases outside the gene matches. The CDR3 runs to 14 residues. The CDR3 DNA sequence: TGTGCCAGCAGTCGAGCGGGAGGGACAGATACGCAGTATTTT. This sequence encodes CASSRAGGTDTQYF.

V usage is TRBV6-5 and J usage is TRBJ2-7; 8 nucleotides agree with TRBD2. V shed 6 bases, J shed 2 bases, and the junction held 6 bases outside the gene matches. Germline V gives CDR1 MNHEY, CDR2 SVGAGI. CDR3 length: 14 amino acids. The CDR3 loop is CASSRTSGTYEQYF. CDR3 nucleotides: TGTGCCAGCAGCCGCACTAGCGGCACCTACGAGCAGTACTTC.